This T cell receptor (beta chain) stems from a study of blood T cells in healthy people across ages. The authors ran a second PCR of about 6 to 11 cycles using a sample-barcoded 5' primer and a J-beta primer mix. A template-switch adaptor that had 12 random nucleotides put a tag on each cDNA molecule. TCRdb used MiXCR to reprocess the 5' RACE reads, holding one entry per CDR3 protein. This table has 1.5 million to 2 million distinct CDR3 sequences, about 35% appearing once. They isolated at least 6.5 million PBMCs from each sample. As regards this clonotype: Its antigen is not identified.

Findings and caveats of the study: Strongly correlated with naive T cell percentage was TCR beta diversity. Long-lived donors exceeded aged donors in naive CD4+ cells and diversity.

V lost 6 bases, J lost 3 bases, and 15 bases lay in between. The CDR3 contains 13 residues. CDR1 is DFQATT and CDR2 is SNEGSKA in the germline V gene (reference sequence). The sample consisted of blood. The J gene is TRBJ2-7, the V gene TRBV20-1; a weak D match, TRBD2 (6 bases). This clonotype originated in a woman in her 30s in good health. The DNA of the CDR3 is TGCAGTGCCCCTACGGGAGCCCACTACGAGCAGTACTTC. It translates to CSAPTGAHYEQYF.